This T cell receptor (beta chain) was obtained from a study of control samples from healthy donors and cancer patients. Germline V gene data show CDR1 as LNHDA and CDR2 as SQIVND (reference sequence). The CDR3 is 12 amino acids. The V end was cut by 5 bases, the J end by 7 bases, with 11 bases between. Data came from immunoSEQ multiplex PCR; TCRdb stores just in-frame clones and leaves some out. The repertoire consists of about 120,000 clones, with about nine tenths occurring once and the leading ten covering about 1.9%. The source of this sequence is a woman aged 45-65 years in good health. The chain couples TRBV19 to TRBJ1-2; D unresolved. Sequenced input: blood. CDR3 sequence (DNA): TGTGCCAGTAGTGCAGGTGCCGGTGGCTACACCTTC. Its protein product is CASSAGAGGYTF.